The 25 T cell receptor beta chains in this list originate from one sample, sequenced in a study of blood T cell repertoires in COVID-19. Clones were read by immunoSEQ multiplex PCR, and TCRdb kept only the in-frame ones, dropping some. Here the sample spans some 190,000 clones, roughly 80% being singletons. The sequenced material came from PBMCs or T cells enriched from blood (not recorded which). These receptors were collected from a man between 60 and 75 years old who had been exposed to COVID-19.

This clone has ten or more counts. The rearrangement uses TRBV7-9 and TRBJ2-7; 8 nucleotides line up with TRBD1. Per the germline V gene, CDR1 is SEHNR and CDR2 is FQNEAQ (reference sequence). The CDR3 length is 17 residues. The V and J ends lost 6 bases and 3 bases, in that order; junction bases with no gene match: 16. The CDR3 sequence: CASRSQDRAVEGYEQYF. The CDR3 DNA sequence: TGTGCCAGCAGGAGCCAGGACAGGGCCGTGGAAGGCTACGAGCAGTACTTC.

The gene calls are TRBV4-2 and TRBJ2-1; 7 bases are shared with TRBD2. After removal of 0 bases from V and 4 bases from J, the junction contained 12 bases not matched to a gene. Germline assignment: CDR1 LGHNA and CDR2 YNFKEQ. The CDR3 covers 18 residues. This CDR3 is CASSQDPPYKRGYNEQFF. The DNA of the CDR3 is TGTGCCAGCAGCCAAGACCCGCCTTACAAGCGGGGTTACAATGAGCAGTTCTTC.

Only a few counts were recorded for this clone. The chain combines TRBV5-1 with TRBJ2-5; the match to TRBD2 covers 12 bases. Germline-derived CDR1 and CDR2 are SGHRS and YFSETQ. V shed 3 bases and J 5 bases; nucleotides not matched to a gene: 8. The CDR3 has 16 amino acids. The CDR3 DNA follows: TGCGCCAGCAGCTCCAGACTAGCGGGAGTGGGGGAGACCCAGTACTTC. Its protein is CASSSRLAGVGETQYF.

In its sample, this clone was seen a few times. V usage is TRBV5-1 and J usage is TRBJ2-1; weak D call: TRBD2 (6 bases). Germline CDR1 and CDR2: SGHRS and YFSETQ. The CDR3 is 16 amino acids. The germline V and J ends were trimmed by 2 bases and 0 bases, with 12 bases remaining between them. The CDR3 is CASSFIAGTSYNEQFF. The DNA of the CDR3 is TGCGCCAGCAGCTTTATTGCGGGGACCTCCTACAATGAGCAGTTCTTC.

CDR3 in DNA: TGCAGTGCTAGTATACTAGCGGGAGCGGACGAGCAGTACTTC. Translation gives CSASILAGADEQYF. The chain is built from TRBV20-1 and TRBJ2-7; 11 bases fit TRBD2. The CDR3 is 14 residues long. The V and J ends lost 3 bases and 5 bases, in that order; junction bases with no gene match: 6. Per germline, CDR1 DFQATT and CDR2 SNEGSKA (reference sequence).

V and J are TRBV6-7 and TRBJ2-4; 11 bases agree with TRBD2. TRBV6-7 is identified as an open reading frame with a role that is uncertain. CDR3 size: 21 residues. Unmatched junction bases numbered 15, after V lost 2 bases and J lost 0 bases. In DNA form, the CDR3 reads TGTGCCAGCAGTTACGATAGCACTAGCGGGAGAGGGAGGCTAGCCAAAAACATTCAGTACTTC. It is translated as CASSYDSTSGRGRLAKNIQYF.

The chain combines TRBV15 with TRBJ2-3, with 7 bases that match TRBD2. CDR3 length: 16 residues. Germline V lookup: CDR1 LNHNV, CDR2 YYDKDF (reference sequence). With 0 bases clipped from V and 1 base from J, the junction kept 4 bases outside the gene matches. The CDR3 loop is CATSRDRAGGTDTQYF. The CDR3 bases are TGTGCCACCAGCAGAGATCGGGCGGGGGGCACAGATACGCAGTATTTT.

The CDR3 coding sequence is TGTGCCAGCAGCCAAAAGACAGCGAACACTGAAGCTTTCTTT. This translates into CASSQKTANTEAFF. J is TRBJ1-1 and V is TRBV5-4, with a possible D match to TRBD1 (5 bases). V was shortened by 4 bases and J by 1 base, with 11 bases between the two germline ends. Germline-derived CDR1 and CDR2 are SGHNT and YYREEE (reference sequence). This CDR3 has 14 residues.

Written as DNA, the CDR3 is TGTGCCAGCAGTTTATTGACTAGCGGGTCCTACGAGCAGTACTTC. This gives the protein CASSLLTSGSYEQYF. The chain is built from TRBV27 and TRBJ2-7; the match to TRBD2 covers 10 bases. V shed 1 base and J 1 base; nucleotides not matched to a gene: 1. The CDR3 is 15 amino acids. Germline CDR1 and CDR2: MNHEY and SMNVEV (reference sequence).

The rearrangement joins TRBV5-1 to TRBJ1-2, with 8 bases lining up with TRBD1. Germline V gene lookup returns CDR1 SGHRS and CDR2 YFSETQ. V gave up 4 bases and J gave up 5 bases; unmatched junction bases: 10. The CDR3 is 15 amino acids. CDR3 residues: CASSLRTGFGYGYTF. The DNA of the CDR3 is TGCGCCAGCAGCCTACGGACAGGGTTTGGGTATGGCTACACCTTC. The variable domain in full, completed from reference TRBV5-1 and TRBJ1-2, reads KAGVTQTPRYLIKTRGQQVTLSCSPISGHRSVSWYQQTPGQGLQFLFEYFSETQRNKGNFPGRFSGRQFSNSRSEMNVSTLELGDSALYLCASSLRTGFGYGYTFGSGTRLTVV.

The V and J genes are TRBV4-3 and TRBJ2-1; TRBD2 matches at 7 bases. Germline V CDR1 and CDR2: LGHNA, YSLEER. Trimming took 4 bases from V and 6 from J; bases not matched to a gene: 9. The CDR3 has 15 amino acids. The CDR3 loop is CASSRPGLPINEQFF. CDR3 DNA sequence: TGCGCCAGCAGCCGTCCGGGACTACCGATCAATGAGCAGTTCTTC.

This chain uses TRBV29-1 with TRBJ2-5, with 7 bases that match TRBD1. Per germline, CDR1 SQVTM and CDR2 ANQGSEA. V dropped 0 bases and J dropped 5; count of bases not matched to a gene: 6. The CDR3 has 14 amino acids. CDR3 coding DNA: TGCAGCGTTGAAGAGCGACAGGGTCGGGAGACCCAGTACTTC. Translation: CSVEERQGRETQYF.

V gene TRBV30 combines with J gene TRBJ2-2, with 7 nucleotides matching TRBD2. The CDR3 has 14 residues. Germline assignment: CDR1 GTSNPN and CDR2 SVGIG (reference sequence). This chain's CDR3 is CASVREELAGELFF. As DNA, the CDR3 is TGTGCATCTGTTCGGGAGGAGCTCGCCGGGGAGCTGTTTTTT.

The chain recombines TRBV6-2 or TRBV6-3 with TRBJ1-5; maybe TRBD1 (5 bases). The germline V and J ends were trimmed by 2 bases and 2 bases, with 7 bases remaining between them. The CDR3 runs 14 residues. Germline V lookup: CDR1 MNHEY, CDR2 SVGEGT. The chain's CDR3 is CASSYRGGNQPQHF. CDR3 DNA sequence: TGTGCCAGCAGTTACCGGGGGGGCAATCAGCCCCAGCATTTT.

This sequence joins TRBV11-2 and TRBJ1-3; perhaps TRBD1 as D (6 bases). The CDR3 spans 13 residues. Between the trimmed V and J ends, which lost 5 bases and 3 bases, there was a span of 8 bases. Germline V gene lookup returns CDR1 SGHAT and CDR2 FQNNGV. CDR3 protein: CASSVDSGNTIYF. DNA of the CDR3: TGTGCCAGCAGCGTGGACAGTGGAAACACCATATATTTT.

The chain joins TRBV5-1 to TRBJ1-1; D unclear. Per the germline V gene, CDR1 is SGHRS and CDR2 is YFSETQ. CDR3 size: 15 residues. Between the trimmed V and J ends, which lost 4 bases and 1 base, there was a span of 14 bases. The CDR3 protein is CASSQEGLGNTEAFF. The CDR3 DNA is TGCGCCAGCAGCCAGGAGGGTTTAGGGAACACTGAAGCTTTCTTT. Full variable domain (outside the CDR3, taken from reference TRBV5-1 and TRBJ1-1): KAGVTQTPRYLIKTRGQQVTLSCSPISGHRSVSWYQQTPGQGLQFLFEYFSETQRNKGNFPGRFSGRQFSNSRSEMNVSTLELGDSALYLCASSQEGLGNTEAFFGQGTRLTVV.

The gene calls are TRBV19 and TRBJ1-5; maybe TRBD1 (5 bases). CDR3 length: 17 residues. V dropped 3 bases and J dropped 0 bases, with 15 bases sitting between them. Germline V gene sequence: CDR1 LNHDA, CDR2 SQIVND (reference sequence). CDR3 nucleotide sequence: TGTGCCAGTAGTATCACAGGCGACAGCCATAGCAATCAGCCCCAGCATTTT. This sequence encodes CASSITGDSHSNQPQHF. The full variable domain, completed using reference TRBV19 and TRBJ1-5, is DGGITQSPKYLFRKEGQNVTLSCEQNLNHDAMYWYRQDPGQGLRLIYYSQIVNDFQKGDIAEGYSVSREKKESFPLTVTSAQKNPTAFYLCASSITGDSHSNQPQHFGDGTRLSIL.

The chain joins TRBV9 to TRBJ1-2; weak D call: TRBD1 (5 bases). Germline-derived CDR1 and CDR2 are SGDLS and YYNGEE. Trimming pared 2 bases from V and 8 bases from J, leaving 19 bases between. This CDR3 comprises 15 residues. CDR3 loop: CASSVSLGREGGYTF. The CDR3, as DNA: TGTGCCAGCAGCGTCTCCCTTGGCAGGGAGGGAGGCTACACCTTC.

Here the CDR3 DNA reads TGTGCCAGCAGCGTAACCTTCCAAGTTCAGGGGTCGGGCTATGGCTACACCTTC. Translated: CASSVTFQVQGSGYGYTF. The V call is TRBV9, the J call TRBJ1-2, with D possibly TRBD1 on 6 matching bases. The CDR3 length is 18 residues. Trimming removed 1 base from V and 4 bases from J, with 23 bases in between. CDR1 and CDR2 from the germline V gene are SGDLS and YYNGEE.

The chain uses TRBV6-1 and TRBJ1-4, with D unclear. The CDR3 consists of 15 residues. Deletions cut 2 bases from V and 5 bases from J, with 12 bases between. Looked up from germline, CDR1 is MNHNS and CDR2 is SASEGT. In DNA form, the CDR3 reads TGTGCCAGCAGTGAACCCCGGGGTGGGAATGAAAAACTGTTTTTT. This codes for CASSEPRGGNEKLFF.

This chain joins TRBV9 and TRBJ1-4; 7 nucleotides match TRBD1. The CDR3 is made up of 16 amino acids. The V gene's germline CDR1 is SGDLS and CDR2 YYNGEE. V lost 0 bases to trimming and J lost 7 bases; unmatched junction nucleotides: 9. CDR3 loop: CASSVALTGKGEKLFF. The CDR3 nucleotides are TGTGCCAGCAGCGTAGCTTTGACAGGGAAGGGTGAAAAACTGTTTTTT.

This chain links TRBV7-8 with TRBJ1-1, with 7 bases lining up with TRBD1. CDR1 is SGHVS, CDR2 FQNEAQ, per germline. The length of the CDR3 is 14 residues. The J segment lost 1 base and the V segment lost 8 bases, leaving 7 bases of the junction unmatched. The CDR3 nucleotides are TGTGCCAGCGACCCGGGACAGCCGAACACTGAAGCTTTCTTT. Its protein product is CASDPGQPNTEAFF. Complete variable domain (other parts from reference TRBV7-8 and TRBJ1-1): GAGVSQSPRYKVAKRGQDVALRCDPISGHVSLFWYQQALGQGPEFLTYFQNEAQLDKSGLPSDRFFAERPEGSVSTLKIQRTQQEDSAVYLCASDPGQPNTEAFFGQGTRLTVV.

The V and J genes are TRBV29-1 and TRBJ1-5, with 8 bases identical to TRBD1. The trim removed 0 bases at V and 0 bases at J, leaving 7 bases unmatched. This CDR3 region has 17 residues. Germline loops: CDR1 SQVTM, CDR2 ANQGSEA. DNA of the CDR3: TGCAGCGTTGAAGAGGACAGGGACGATCATAGCAATCAGCCCCAGCATTTT. It translates to CSVEEDRDDHSNQPQHF.

The rearrangement links TRBV18 to TRBJ1-6, with 9 bases fitting TRBD1. Unmatched junction bases numbered 7, after V lost 4 bases and J lost 9 bases. CDR1 is KGHSH, CDR2 LQKENI, per germline. The CDR3 length is 15 residues. The chain's CDR3 is CASSLSTGGGSPLHF. CDR3 DNA: TGTGCCAGCTCACTTTCGACAGGGGGAGGTTCACCCCTCCACTTT.

CDR3 loop: CASSPPGRTDTQYF. The CDR3 bases are TGTGCCAGCAGCCCCCCAGGCCGCACAGATACGCAGTATTTT. This chain connects TRBV5-4 to TRBJ2-3; D gene ambiguous. Germline CDR1 and CDR2: SGHNT and YYREEE (reference sequence). Between the trimmed V and J ends, which lost 4 bases and 1 base, there was a span of 10 bases. This CDR3 is 14 amino acids long.